Listed here is a single T cell receptor (beta chain). This clonotype appeared many times. The specificity of this receptor is unknown. Per-nucleotide qualities are absent, and no much larger clonotype sits a single base away. The time point label of this sample denotes: newly diagnosed GD, antithyroid drugs for less than 3 months. For both TCR sequencing and RNA sequencing, RNA was extracted from PBMCs in TRIzol. The diagnosis of Graves' disease followed American Thyroid Association guidelines. The patients came from an endocrinology department in Xi'an, China. Each patient gave about 9.1 milliliters of peripheral blood, collected in an EDTA anticoagulant tube. Ficoll Paque Plus density gradient separation was used to isolate PBMCs, and no additional T cell sorting was done. An Agilent 2100 Bioanalyzer and agarose gel were used to check RNA quality, and a NanoDrop 2000 was used to measure RNA concentration.

The CDR3 runs 12 residues from the cysteine to the phenylalanine. CDR3 DNA is the only sequence kept; it has 36 bases, read in frame from the first base. The germline ends are 6 bases apart after V is trimmed by 4 bases and J by 5 bases. Looking up the germline V gene yields CDR1 WSHSY and CDR2 SAAADI. The data derive from a study of regulatory T cells in long-lasting Graves disease (dated by TCRdb to about 2021). Study-wide context: In the newly diagnosed Graves' disease group, patients had been taking antithyroid drugs for less than 3 months. Persistent Graves' disease patients were compared with newly diagnosed Graves' disease patients by peripheral blood TCR sequencing and RNA sequencing. The study was registered as a clinical trial and conducted in China. A total of around 35 samples were covered by TCR sequencing, comprising around 13 persistent and roughly 20 newly diagnosed Graves' disease patients.

To prepare the library, multiplex PCR was applied. The instrument was an Illumina HiSeq 4000. CDR3 regions were amplified by Arm-PCR with iRepertoire HTBI primers to construct TCR beta libraries. Before sequencing, the PCR products went through gel purification. The source study handled its data this way. Across samples, 55 to 80 TRBV and over 11 TRBJ segments were identified and used for gene usage analysis of CDR3 amino acid clonotypes. COPE and FqMerger were used to merge the filtered high-quality paired reads into contigs. BLAST was used to align contigs to IMGT TRBV, TRBD and TRBJ reference genes, and CDR3 was defined according to IMGT. Highly expanded clones were defined as clonotypes with a frequency above 0.1%. Shannon entropy served as the measure of repertoire diversity, while the Gini coefficient captured V-J evenness. A clonotype was considered public if more than one individual shared it. In-frame beta chains were kept once TCRdb had trimmed the public reads at Q25 with fastp and called clones with MiXCR. Records with the same CDR3 protein are collapsed into one entry carrying the most frequent genes and DNA. The authors' filters were not applied to this entry. The sample has about 220,000 distinct CDR3 sequences on record, around 19% of them singletons. In total, the top ten clones hold roughly 12% of the sample.

Broader findings and caveats from the paper: More public clonotypes were shared among persistent patients (around 2,600) than among newly diagnosed patients (roughly 1,000). Sequencing and analysis were limited to the TCR beta chain. Only peripheral blood was studied, because thyroid tissue, the primary lesion, was inaccessible. Compared with newly diagnosed patients, persistent Graves' disease patients had lower TCR Shannon entropy and fewer highly expanded clones, which suggests clonal expansion. TRBV28, TRBJ1-2 and TRBJ2-5 were preferentially used in persistent disease, while TRBV20-1 and TRBJ2-1 were favored in newly diagnosed disease. The authors acknowledged the small sample size as a limitation that may reduce accuracy.

This same sample was also taken into another study, of T cells in Graves' hyperthyroidism and ophthalmopathy. The second paper states: Stable Graves' hyperthyroidism was defined as the absence of progression to ophthalmopathy over 18 months of follow-up. Hyperthyroidism patients were aged 18 to 65 years and newly diagnosed, with disease duration of less than 2 months. Any patient with an uncontrolled infection, another autoimmune disease, pregnancy or lactation was excluded. Clinical symptoms, serum thyroxine and TRAb, thyroid ultrasound, and orbital computed tomography formed the basis for the diagnoses. A first-round RT-PCR of the TCR CDR3 used the HTBI primer set with the Qiagen OneStep RT-PCR kit. Most expanded thyroid clonotypes (frequency above 0.001) were also detected in blood, suggesting blood repertoires may reflect thyroid immune responses. A 13 V-J signature model separated ophthalmopathy from stable hyperthyroidism, with roughly 88% sensitivity and about 81% specificity in cross-validation and 80%/75% in testing. In validation, the model predicted progression to ophthalmopathy a median of 6.5 months before onset, with about 64% sensitivity and 72.22% specificity. To identify distinguishing TCR V-J signatures, a discovery cohort of around 100 patients was used, comprising 40 to 45 with Graves' ophthalmopathy and around 57 with stable Graves' hyperthyroidism. Prospective prediction of ophthalmopathy was tested in an independent validation cohort consisting of some 18 hyperthyroidism patients and approximately 16 patients who later progressed to ophthalmopathy. The approximately 100 discovery patients were randomly split 7:3 into training and test sets. In addition, the study compared T-cell repertoires in thyroid tissue and in blood from roughly six Graves' hyperthyroidism patients. After sampling, hyperthyroidism patients received methimazole starting at 30 mg daily, and ophthalmopathy patients received high-dose intravenous methylprednisolone. A second multiplex PCR round built the libraries, followed by size selection and purification. Libraries were sequenced paired-end with 100 bp reads on an Illumina HiSeq2000. SOAPnuke was used to process the raw data, with reads discarded if the reads contained adapters or uncalled bases, had a mean Phred below 15, or lacked an exact constant-primer or identifier match. High-quality paired reads were merged using COPE v1.2.5, and each unique nucleotide sequence was defined as a clonotype. MiTCR v1.1 was used to align the clonotypes against IMGT TRBV, TRBD and TRBJ reference segments. The analysis included only V-J combinations with a frequency above 0.0001, which together covered around 99% of the repertoires. A TCS score was defined as the ratio between F50 (clonal expansion) and ExV (chaos), using BLOSUM62-based TCRdist between CDR3 peptides within each V-J. Welch's t-statistics and random forest reduced around 550 V-J features to roughly 13, which were used in a naive Bayes classifier (R e1071). Sample size was not statistically predetermined, and blinding of investigators to group allocation was not performed. According to the paper, TCR Vbeta CDR3 sequencing was carried out on about 140 peripheral blood samples, which came from some 41 ophthalmopathy, some 73 hyperthyroidism and some 17 progressor patients.

This specimen consisted of peripheral blood mononuclear cells (PBMCs), obtained at new diagnosis, from a patient treated with antithyroid drugs. The chain is encoded by TRBV10-2 joined to TRBJ1-5, with no D gene named confidently. This receptor was identified in a woman aged 25-40 years with Graves disease. Donor details come from another sample of the same person, matched by shared clones. In nucleotides, the sequence is TGCGCCAGCAGTGTCTGGGATCAGCCCCAGCATTTT. Its protein is CASSVWDQPQHF.